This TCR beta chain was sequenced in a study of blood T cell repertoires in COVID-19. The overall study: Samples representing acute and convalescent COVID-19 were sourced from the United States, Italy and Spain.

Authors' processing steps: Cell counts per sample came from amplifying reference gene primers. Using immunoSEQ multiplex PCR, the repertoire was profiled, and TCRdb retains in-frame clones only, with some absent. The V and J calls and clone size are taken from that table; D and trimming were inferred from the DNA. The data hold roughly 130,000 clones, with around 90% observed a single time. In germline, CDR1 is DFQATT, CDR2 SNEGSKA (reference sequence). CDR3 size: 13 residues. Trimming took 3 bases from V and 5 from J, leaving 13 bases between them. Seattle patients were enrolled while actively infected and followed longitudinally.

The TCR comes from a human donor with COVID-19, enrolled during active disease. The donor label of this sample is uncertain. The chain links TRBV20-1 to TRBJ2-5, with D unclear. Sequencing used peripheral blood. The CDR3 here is CSASSPGSETQYF. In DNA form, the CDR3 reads TGCAGTGCTAGTTCGCCCGGGTCCGAGACCCAGTACTTC.